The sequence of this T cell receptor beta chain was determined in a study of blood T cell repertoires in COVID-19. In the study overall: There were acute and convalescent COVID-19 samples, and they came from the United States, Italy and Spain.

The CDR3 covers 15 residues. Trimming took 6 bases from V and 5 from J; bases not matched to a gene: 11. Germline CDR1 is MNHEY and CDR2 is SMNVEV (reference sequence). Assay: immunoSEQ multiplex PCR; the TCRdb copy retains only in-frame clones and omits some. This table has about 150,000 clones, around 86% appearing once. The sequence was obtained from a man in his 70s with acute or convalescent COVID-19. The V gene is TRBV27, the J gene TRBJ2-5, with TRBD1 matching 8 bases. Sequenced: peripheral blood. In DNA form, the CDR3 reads TGTGCCAGCAGCGGACAGGGCCATCCCCGGGAGACCCAGTACTTC. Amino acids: CASSGQGHPRETQYF.